These 17 T cell receptor beta chains originate from one sample sequenced in a study of early T cells in non-severe SARS-CoV-2 infection. A single record per CDR3 protein comes from TCRdb applying MiXCR to the 5' RACE reads. The sample has about 37,000 distinct CDR3 sequences; about 8% are singletons. Source: whole blood, taken at baseline. These receptors were taken from an adult who was a healthcare worker with PCR-confirmed SARS-CoV-2 infection or an uninfected control (not recorded which).

The table lists this clonotype with many counts. The DNA is omitted, as the CDR3 cannot be located on it reliably, and the CDR3 follows TCRdb's listing. The rearrangement joins TRBV12-3 or TRBV12-4 to TRBJ1-5; TRBD1, the D gene given by the table, was not confirmed from the DNA. The CDR3 length equals 14 residues, ends included. The CDR3 region is CASSFGAGNQPQHF.

This clonotype has only a few counts. The gene calls are TRBV20-1 and TRBJ2-1, with 9 bases that match TRBD2. The CDR3 has 14 amino acids. The J segment lost 8 bases and the V segment lost 3 bases, leaving 8 bases of the junction unmatched. Germline CDR1 DFQATT, CDR2 SNEGSKA (reference sequence). The CDR3: CSASLAGVIDEQFF. In nucleotides, the CDR3 is TGCAGTGCTAGTTTAGCGGGGGTGATCGATGAGCAGTTCTTC.

This clonotype has just a few counts. The chain recombines TRBV24-1 with TRBJ1-2; TRBD1 aligns across 7 bases. From germline, CDR1 is KGHDR and CDR2 SFDVKD. With 3 bases clipped from V and 8 bases from J, the junction kept 5 bases outside the gene matches. The CDR3 is 13 amino acids. CDR3 region: CATSDAGTDGYTF. CDR3 in DNA: TGTGCCACCAGTGATGCGGGGACAGACGGCTACACCTTC.

V and J are TRBV11-2 and TRBJ2-5, with 9 nucleotides matching TRBD2. The CDR3 is made up of 15 amino acids. J gave up 0 bases and V 4 bases, and 3 bases lay outside the gene matches. The germline gives CDR1 SGHAT, CDR2 FQNNGV. The CDR3 here is CASSSLAGDQETQYF. Here the CDR3 DNA reads TGTGCCAGCAGCTCCTTAGCGGGGGACCAAGAGACCCAGTACTTC.

This clonotype was found many times. The gene calls are TRBV7-6 and TRBJ1-2; no reliable D call. The ends were cut back, 5 bases at V and 3 bases at J, with 10 bases in the middle. CDR1 SGHVS and CDR2 FNYEAQ come from the germline V gene. This CDR3 region has 13 residues. The CDR3 coding sequence is TGTGCCAGCAGCCAAGACGGGGACTATGGCTACACCTTC. It encodes CASSQDGDYGYTF. Full variable domain (outside the CDR3, taken from reference TRBV7-6 and TRBJ1-2): GAGVSQSPRYKVTKRGQDVALRCDPISGHVSLYWYRQALGQGPEFLTYFNYEAQQDKSGLPNDRFSAERPEGSISTLTIQRTEQRDSAMYRCASSQDGDYGYTFGSGTRLTVV.

This clonotype was observed a handful of times. The chain uses TRBV10-3 and TRBJ1-5, with D unclear. Germline lookup yields CDR1 ENHRY and CDR2 SYGVKD. The CDR3 runs 13 residues. V was clipped by 4 bases and J by 0 bases, with 4 bases between them. CDR3 residues: CAISVGSNQPQHF. DNA for the CDR3: TGTGCCATCAGTGTGGGTAGCAATCAGCCCCAGCATTTT.

J is TRBJ1-3 and V is TRBV4-3, with D perhaps matching TRBD1 (5 bases). V was trimmed by 0 bases and J by 0 bases, leaving 6 bases between them. This CDR3 is built from 15 residues. Looked up from germline, CDR1 is LGHNA and CDR2 is YSLEER. CDR3 DNA: TGCGCCAGCAGCCAAGATGGGGGCTCTGGAAACACCATATATTTT. Its protein is CASSQDGGSGNTIYF.

The sample holds a few counts of this clonotype. The chain is built from TRBV12-3 or TRBV12-4 and TRBJ1-2; 7 bases line up with TRBD1. V shed 7 bases and J 6 bases; nucleotides not matched to a gene: 11. The CDR3 extends over 14 amino acids. In DNA form, the CDR3 reads TGTGCCAGCAAACCGGGACAGAGTGATGATGGCTACACCTTC. As protein: CASKPGQSDDGYTF.

This clonotype was recorded a few times. V usage is TRBV15 and J usage is TRBJ2-1; D is unclear. V was cut by 1 base and J by 7 bases, with 8 bases left in between. Germline V CDR1 and CDR2: LNHNV, YYDKDF (reference sequence). This CDR3 is 13 amino acids long. CDR3 DNA: TGTGCCACCAGCAGAGCGCGATTAAATGAGCAGTTCTTC. It specifies CATSRARLNEQFF.

The rearrangement uses TRBV6-5 and TRBJ2-3; 8 bases line up with TRBD2. With V trimmed by 6 bases and J by 1 base, 6 bases remained unmatched. This CDR3 has 15 residues. Germline V gene lookup returns CDR1 MNHEY and CDR2 SVGAGI. The CDR3 sequence: CASRPGLAGTDTQYF. CDR3 sequence (DNA): TGTGCCAGCAGGCCCGGACTAGCTGGCACAGATACGCAGTATTTT.

This clonotype was seen a handful of times. The chain carries TRBV20-1 and TRBJ2-3; 8 positions agree with TRBD2. This CDR3 contains 14 residues. CDR1 is DFQATT and CDR2 is SNEGSKA in the germline V gene (reference sequence). The J segment lost 6 bases and the V segment lost 5 bases, leaving 10 bases of the junction unmatched. CDR3 bases: TGCAGTGCTTCCGGGAGGGGGGTAGGTGATACGCAGTATTTT. Amino acids: CSASGRGVGDTQYF.

In its sample, this clonotype was seen a few times. This sequence joins TRBV28 and TRBJ2-7; D perhaps matches TRBD1 (6 bases). Germline CDR1 reads MDHEN; CDR2 reads SYDVKM. The CDR3 has 14 residues. V lost 6 bases, J lost 3 bases, and 15 bases lay in between. This chain's CDR3 is CASRRTAQLYEQYF. The CDR3 DNA sequence: TGTGCCAGCAGACGGACAGCACAACTCTACGAGCAGTACTTC.

This clonotype was recorded many times. J is TRBJ2-3 and V is TRBV20-1; 7 bases map to TRBD2. Germline lookup yields CDR1 DFQATT and CDR2 SNEGSKA (reference sequence). CDR3 length: 16 residues. Unmatched junction bases numbered 12, after V lost 6 bases and J lost 0 bases. CDR3 protein: CSATRQRLASTDTQYF. The CDR3 DNA reads TGCAGTGCCACCCGACAAAGACTAGCCAGCACAGATACGCAGTATTTT.

This clonotype turned up a few times. The chain carries TRBV19 and TRBJ1-4; the D is unclear. V lost 5 bases and J lost 0, with 7 bases in between. The CDR3 runs to 14 residues. Germline V gene sequence: CDR1 LNHDA, CDR2 SQIVND (reference sequence). The CDR3 spells CASSHRATNEKLFF. The CDR3 DNA is TGTGCCAGTAGTCACCGTGCAACTAATGAAAAACTGTTTTTT.

This clonotype showed up many times. This rearrangement joins TRBV27 to TRBJ1-2; 9 nucleotides agree with TRBD1. Germline CDR1 and CDR2: MNHEY and SMNVEV (reference sequence). Trimming at V came to 1 base and at J to 6 bases, leaving 6 bases not matched to a gene. The CDR3 runs 15 residues. This CDR3 is CASSLFPGQGHGYTF. The DNA for the CDR3 is TGTGCCAGCAGTTTATTCCCCGGACAGGGGCATGGCTACACCTTC.

The CDR3: CSGRGDSSYEQYF. CDR3 DNA: TGCAGTGGACGGGGGGACTCGTCGTACGAGCAGTACTTC. The chain employs TRBV20-1 and TRBJ2-7, with 7 nucleotides matching TRBD2. The CDR3 has 13 residues. Germline V gene sequence: CDR1 DFQATT, CDR2 SNEGSKA (reference sequence). The ends lost 7 bases at V and 4 bases at J; junction bases unmatched: 10.

This clonotype was detected ten times or more. J is TRBJ1-1 and V is TRBV7-3; the D gene is possibly TRBD1 (6 bases). Trimming left V 0 bases short and J 1 base short, with 9 bases between. CDR3 length equals 15 residues. Looked up from germline, CDR1 is SGHTA and CDR2 is FQGTGA. The CDR3 sequence: CASSLTRGQNTEAFF. The CDR3, as DNA: TGTGCCAGCAGCTTAACCAGGGGCCAGAACACTGAAGCTTTCTTT.